The T cell receptor beta chain described here comes from a study of cytotoxic CD8 clonotypes in ibrutinib-treated CLL. Study-level findings and limits: Elevated clonality accompanied ibrutinib response, with a return toward baseline values at progression. Under treatment, the uncommon public clonotypes either contracted or remained stable.

As input for TCR beta libraries, around 2 micrograms of genomic DNA came from cryopreserved PBMCs. As to this clone: Antigen specificity is unknown.

Germline V gene sequence: CDR1 SGHRS, CDR2 YFSETQ. V shed 3 bases, J shed 0 bases, and the junction held 13 bases outside the gene matches. This CDR3 has 18 amino acids. Using immunoSEQ multiplex PCR, the repertoire was profiled, and TCRdb retains in-frame clones only, with some absent. The sample consists of 300,000 or so clones, roughly 71% of them appearing once. The chain combines TRBV5-1 with TRBJ2-7; 9 nucleotides agree with TRBD1. The material was PBMCs, obtained after 36 months of ibrutinib treatment. This TCR was sampled from a human donor with chronic lymphocytic leukemia. The CDR3 spells CASSSGRDRVSSSYEQYF. CDR3 bases: TGCGCCAGCAGCTCGGGCCGGGACAGGGTGTCGAGCTCCTACGAGCAGTACTTC.